This T cell receptor (beta chain) was retrieved from a study of shared clonotypes between healthy human individuals. Findings and limits, study-wide: With a handful of donors compared, around 5% of naive CD4 clonotypes were shared.

Turning to this clone: Antigen specificity is unknown.

The table came from immunoSEQ multiplex PCR; TCRdb's copy has only in-frame clones and leaves some out. The table includes 550,000 to 850,000 clones, just under 75% detected once. This CDR3 comprises 14 residues. J lost 3 bases, V lost 5 bases, and 4 bases had no gene match. The germline gives CDR1 MNHEY, CDR2 SMNVEV (reference sequence). Memory CD4+ cells were the fraction left after CD45RA+ naive selection. This TCR was recovered from a woman in her 30s in good health. Sequencing was performed on memory CD4+ T cells sorted from blood. Subset denoted: CD45RA-negative fraction. This chain uses TRBV27 with TRBJ2-7; TRBD2 agrees at 10 bases. DNA of the CDR3: TGTGCCAGCAGTCGAGCGGGAGGGCACTACGAGCAGTACTTC. As protein: CASSRAGGHYEQYF.